The 12 T cell receptor beta chains given below trace back to one sample, sequenced in a study of spatial heterogeneity in lung cancer. The time point: sample taken at primary tumor resection. Unsorted tumor, nontumor lung tissue or cryopreserved PBMC supplied the whole RNA. One entry per CDR3 protein, called by TCRdb with MiXCR from the 5' RACE reads. The repertoire has about 12,000 distinct CDR3 sequences, approximately 15% of them found once; the top ten carry roughly 2.4%. This material consisted of PBMCs, taken at surgery. All receptors derive from a female donor with early-stage non-small cell lung cancer.

A single count supports this clonotype. The chain carries TRBV3-1 and TRBJ2-5; no reliable D call. CDR1 LGHDT and CDR2 YNNKEL come from the germline V gene (reference sequence). The V end lost 3 bases, the J end lost 7 bases, and 15 bases lay between the germline ends. The CDR3 covers 14 residues. CDR3 in amino acids: CASSHTPEDLTQYF. In DNA form, the CDR3 reads TGTGCCAGCAGCCACACCCCCGAGGATTTGACCCAGTACTTC.

At least ten counts were recorded for this clonotype. The V gene is TRBV20-1, the J gene TRBJ1-1; no clear D. CDR1 and CDR2 from the germline V gene are DFQATT and SNEGSKA (reference sequence). V lost 6 bases and J 5 bases, leaving 16 bases between the germline ends. The CDR3 length is 13 residues. The DNA for the CDR3 is TGCAGTGCGTCAAGGACCCTGGGGACTGAAGCTTTCTTT. The encoded protein is CSASRTLGTEAFF.

There are many counts of this clonotype. The chain recombines TRBV28 with TRBJ1-5; a weak D match, TRBD1 (5 bases). The CDR3 spans 15 residues. From germline, CDR1 is MDHEN and CDR2 SYDVKM. V was clipped by 5 bases and J by 2 bases, with 13 bases between them. The CDR3 reads CASSTRGVGNQPQHF. In DNA form, the CDR3 reads TGTGCCAGCAGTACTAGGGGAGTGGGCAATCAGCCCCAGCATTTT.

The rearrangement joins TRBV7-2 to TRBJ2-1; TRBD1 or TRBD2 may be the D gene (5 bases each). Germline values: CDR1 SGHTA, CDR2 FQGNSA. Between the trimmed V and J ends, which lost 5 bases and 2 bases, there was a span of 13 bases. The CDR3 extends over 15 amino acids. The CDR3: CASSPPGTPYNEQFF. CDR3 DNA: TGTGCCAGCAGCCCCCCCGGGACGCCCTACAATGAGCAGTTCTTC.

In this sample, this clonotype turned up many times. One junction end disagrees with the germline gene, perhaps due to a read error. The rearrangement joins TRBV7-8 to TRBJ1-1; 8 bases are shared with TRBD1. The CDR3 sequence is 15 residues long. Germline-derived CDR1 and CDR2 are SGHVS and FQNEAQ. DNA for the CDR3: TGTGCCAGCAGCTACAGACAGGGGACGAACACGGAAGCTTTCTTT. It codes for CASSYRQGTNTEAFF.

This clonotype appeared many times. The chain is built from TRBV3-1 and TRBJ2-7; 9 bases fit TRBD2. V was clipped by 2 bases and J by 2 bases; unmatched bases: 4. The germline gives CDR1 LGHDT, CDR2 YNNKEL (reference sequence). The CDR3 is made up of 15 amino acids. The CDR3: CASSQNSGGPYEQYF. CDR3 DNA: TGTGCCAGCAGCCAAAATAGCGGGGGCCCCTACGAGCAGTACTTC.

The V and J genes are TRBV20-1 and TRBJ2-5; D uncertain. The CDR3 spans 13 residues. Germline V lookup: CDR1 DFQATT, CDR2 SNEGSKA (reference sequence). V was pared by 1 base and J by 5 bases, with 11 bases between. CDR3 coding DNA: TGCAGTGCTAGAGTCGTCAATAGGGAGACCCAGTACTTC. Protein sequence: CSARVVNRETQYF.

In this sample, this clonotype turned up many times. The V and J genes are TRBV7-6 and TRBJ2-2; no clear D. This CDR3 has 13 amino acids. V dropped 5 bases and J dropped 3 bases, with 7 bases sitting between them. CDR1 SGHVS and CDR2 FNYEAQ come from the germline V gene. The CDR3 region has the DNA TGTGCCAGCAGCCCAATATACACCGGGGAGCTGTTTTTT. Translated: CASSPIYTGELFF.

This clonotype was seen repeatedly, ten times or more. The CDR3 region is CASSQDRGSFETGELFF. The CDR3 DNA reads TGCGCCAGCAGCCAAGATAGGGGGAGTTTCGAAACCGGGGAGCTGTTTTTT. This sequence joins TRBV4-3 and TRBJ2-2; D may be TRBD1 (6 bases). Trimming removed 0 bases from V and 5 bases from J, with 16 bases in between. Per the germline V gene, CDR1 is LGHNA and CDR2 is YSLEER. The CDR3 consists of 17 residues.

This clonotype was seen a handful of times. The V gene is TRBV5-1, the J gene TRBJ1-1; 8 positions agree with TRBD1. There are 16 residues in the CDR3. The trim removed 4 bases at V and 0 bases at J, leaving 8 bases unmatched. The germline V gene has CDR1 SGHRS and CDR2 YFSETQ. CDR3 region: CASSPSAGGVNTEAFF. The DNA for the CDR3 is TGCGCCAGCAGCCCCTCGGCAGGGGGCGTGAACACTGAAGCTTTCTTT. Full variable domain (rest looked up from reference TRBV5-1 and TRBJ1-1): KAGVTQTPRYLIKTRGQQVTLSCSPISGHRSVSWYQQTPGQGLQFLFEYFSETQRNKGNFPGRFSGRQFSNSRSEMNVSTLELGDSALYLCASSPSAGGVNTEAFFGQGTRLTVV.

There are many counts of this clonotype. The genes are TRBV29-1 and TRBJ2-2; 9 bases fit TRBD1. V dropped 6 bases and J dropped 7; count of bases not matched to a gene: 9. Germline lookup yields CDR1 SQVTM and CDR2 ANQGSEA. CDR3 size: 14 residues. The CDR3 nucleotides read TGCAGCGTCCCCGGACAGGGGTGGGTCGGGGAGCTGTTTTTT. Amino acids: CSVPGQGWVGELFF.

This clonotype has at least ten counts. The V and J genes are TRBV13 and TRBJ1-1, with D perhaps matching TRBD1 (6 bases). The CDR3 totals 13 residues. Germline CDR1 is PRHDT and CDR2 is FYEKMQ (reference sequence). Trimming stripped 0 bases from V and 6 bases from J, with 8 bases between. The CDR3 nucleotides read TGTGCCAGCAGCTTAGGTCGGGGGCCTGAAGCTTTCTTT. Translation: CASSLGRGPEAFF.